These T cell receptor beta chains were read from a single sample in a study of regulatory T cells in long-lasting Graves disease. TCRdb ran MiXCR on the multiplex PCR reads and lists one entry per CDR3 protein. The sample holds some 560,000 distinct CDR3 sequences, approximately 16% seen once. The sample was also linked to a second study, of T cells in Graves' hyperthyroidism and ophthalmopathy.

The sample consisted of peripheral blood mononuclear cells (PBMCs), taken at new diagnosis, from a patient treated with antithyroid drugs. The receptors were gathered from a middle-aged woman with Graves disease. The CDR3 runs from the conserved cysteine through the conserved F or W. A D gene is named only where the DNA matches it firmly. A clone size is listed for some rows: how often the clone was seen (once, few, many), or a class if it is expanded.

j_call	d_call	v_call	clone_size	cdr3_nt	cdr3_aa
TRBJ1-6	NA	TRBV28	many	TGTGCCAGCAGATATTCGACAGCCTCCCTGGGTTCACCCCTCCACTTT	CASRYSTASLGSPLHF
TRBJ1-2	NA	TRBV7-8	many	TGTGCCAGCAGTTTCGAGAACTATGGCTACACCTTC	CASSFENYGYTF
TRBJ2-1	TRBD1	TRBV5-1	many	TGCGCCAGCAGGACAGGGGAATCAAATGAGCAGTTCTTC	CASRTGESNEQFF
TRBJ2-5	NA	TRBV5-1	many	TGCGCCAGCAGCAACCGAATAGGCCTCCAAGAGACCCAGTACTTC	CASSNRIGLQETQYF
TRBJ2-3	TRBD2	TRBV20-1	many	TGCAGTGCTAGTGGACTAGGACTTAGCGCAGATACGCAGTATTTT	CSASGLGLSADTQYF
TRBJ1-1	NA	TRBV4-2	few	TGTGCCAGCAGCAGGAACATGAACACTGAAGCTTTCTTT	CASSRNMNTEAFF
TRBJ2-1	TRBD1	TRBV12-3/TRBV12-4	many	TGTGCCAGCAGTCCGGGACAGGGGGGTGAGCAGTTCTTC	CASSPGQGGEQFF
TRBJ2-3	NA	TRBV6-1	many	TGTGCCAGCAGTGCGGGGACAAGGGATACGCAGTATTTT	CASSAGTRDTQYF
TRBJ1-2	TRBD1	TRBV29-1	few	TGCAGCGTTGAAGATATTGGGACAGGGGGCAACTATGGCTACACCTTC	CSVEDIGTGGNYGYTF
TRBJ1-2	NA	TRBV11-2	many	TGTGCCAGCACCACTAGCGGGGTCTATGGCTACACCTTC	CASTTSGVYGYTF
TRBJ2-7	NA	TRBV28	many	TGTGCCAGCAGCTCAGGGGGGCCCTCCTACGAGCAGTACTTC	CASSSGGPSYEQYF
TRBJ2-2	NA	TRBV24-1	NA	TGTGCCACCAGTGACCTCGCGGCTCCTAAAGTAGGGGAGCTGTTTTTT	CATSDLAAPKVGELFF
TRBJ1-5	TRBD1	TRBV2	NA	TGTGCCAGCAGTGACGGGACAGGGTTTGGTCAGCCCCAGCATTTT	CASSDGTGFGQPQHF
TRBJ2-5	NA	TRBV3-1	many	TGTGCCAGCAGCCAAACATTACAAGAGACCCAGTACTTC	CASSQTLQETQYF
TRBJ1-3	NA	TRBV7-8	few	TGTGCCAGCAGCTTCGGGACAAGCTCTGGAAACACCATATATTTT	CASSFGTSSGNTIYF
TRBJ2-1	TRBD2	TRBV7-8	many	TGTGCCAGCAGCTTACCCACTAGCGGGGGTTACAATGAGCAGTTCTTC	CASSLPTSGGYNEQFF
TRBJ2-5	TRBD1	TRBV24-1	many	TGTGCCACCAGTGATGGGACAGCCTACCAAGAGACCCAGTACTTC	CATSDGTAYQETQYF
TRBJ2-7	NA	TRBV11-2	NA	TGTGCCAGCAGGTCTAACCGGGACTCCCCCTACGAGCAGTACTTC	CASRSNRDSPYEQYF
TRBJ2-1	TRBD1	TRBV10-3	few	TGTGCCATCAGTGAGTCTACAGGGGTGGGTGAGCAGTTCTTC	CAISESTGVGEQFF
TRBJ1-4	TRBD1	TRBV6-1	many	TGTGCCAGCAGCGACAGGGGGCTTTATGAAAAACTGTTTTTT	CASSDRGLYEKLFF
TRBJ2-1	NA	TRBV3-1	NA	TGTGCCACCACACCGGAGAGGGGTATATACAATGAGCAGTTCTTC	CATTPERGIYNEQFF
TRBJ2-3	NA	TRBV3-1	many	TGTGCCAGCGGAGCCGAAGGGGATGCTGTGGCGGAGGCCACAGATACGCAGTATTTT	CASGAEGDAVAEATDTQYF
TRBJ1-1	NA	TRBV5-4	few	TGTGCCAGCAACTGGGGAGGGGGGAACACTGAAGCTTTCTTT	CASNWGGGNTEAFF
TRBJ1-5	NA	TRBV7-9	NA	TGTGCCAGCAGTTTACTCGTCAGTGATCAGCCCCAGCATTTT	CASSLLVSDQPQHF
TRBJ2-5	TRBD2	TRBV7-9	NA	TGTGCCAGCAGCACTGGGCGGGCTAGCGGGGGGCCCCAAGAGACCCAGTACTTC	CASSTGRASGGPQETQYF
TRBJ1-2	NA	TRBV6-5	many	TGTGCCAGCAGTTACTCGGGCTGGGACGGAACTATGGTCTACACCTTC	CASSYSGWDGTMVYTF
TRBJ2-1	TRBD1	TRBV2	many	TGTGCCAGCAGTTTAGACAGGGGGAACCACAATGAGCAGTTCTTC	CASSLDRGNHNEQFF
TRBJ2-5	TRBD1	TRBV20-1	NA	TGCAGTGCTAGAAGGGTCGGGCAGGGGGCAGAGACCCAGTACTTC	CSARRVGQGAETQYF
TRBJ2-5	TRBD1	TRBV18	few	TGTGCCAGCTCACCCAACCCCCAGACAGGGGGAGAGACCCAGTACTTC	CASSPNPQTGGETQYF
TRBJ1-3	NA	TRBV12-3/TRBV12-4	few	TGTGCCACCGGACAAAACACCATATATTTT	CATGQNTIYF
TRBJ1-3	NA	TRBV6-1	many	TGTGCCAGCAGGCCCGGGGGTACTGGAAACACCATATATTTT	CASRPGGTGNTIYF
TRBJ1-6	NA	TRBV2	many	TGTGCCAGCAGTGACCGGGGATCGAATTCACCCCTCCACTTT	CASSDRGSNSPLHF
TRBJ2-6	TRBD1	TRBV2	NA	TGTGCCAGCAGTGGGGGACAGGGGCCGTCATCTGGGGCCAACGTCCTGACTTTC	CASSGGQGPSSGANVLTF
TRBJ1-3	NA	TRBV11-2	many	TGTGCCAGCAGCTTAGATCCGAGGGTCCGGAGTGGAAACACCATATATTTT	CASSLDPRVRSGNTIYF
TRBJ1-1	NA	TRBV6-1	many	TGTGCCAGCAGGAATCGCGGAAGGAACACTGAAGCTTTCTTT	CASRNRGRNTEAFF
TRBJ2-5	TRBD2	TRBV28	many	TGTGCCAGCAGTTTATGGGCGGGGGGGCCTAAGGAGACCCAGTACTTC	CASSLWAGGPKETQYF
TRBJ1-1	NA	TRBV6-5	many	TGTGCCAGCAGTTACTCACCAGGGGAGGGAACTGAAGCTTTCTTT	CASSYSPGEGTEAFF
TRBJ1-5	NA	TRBV20-1	many	TGCAGTGCCGAGGGGGATAGCAATCAGCCCCAGCATTTT	CSAEGDSNQPQHF